This T cell receptor beta chain was retrieved from a study of T cell responses to AZD1222 COVID-19 vaccine. Study-wide results and limits: Repertoires were collected only later (after the peak T cell response had occurred).

Produced via immunoSEQ multiplex PCR; TCRdb's table is partial and in-frame only. The repertoire holds roughly 130,000 clones, with roughly nine tenths as singletons. Trimming took off 3 bases at V and 5 bases at J, with 13 bases between the two ends. CDR3 length: 14 residues. Germline CDR1 and CDR2: LGHNA and YSLEER. Notes on this clone: Its antigen is not identified.

The chain recombines TRBV4-3 with TRBJ2-5, with a weak D call TRBD2 (7 bases). This sequence originates from an adult who received the MenACWY meningococcal vaccine as a control. The sample in question was peripheral blood, obtained 28 days after the second dose of the MenACWY control vaccine. CDR3 sequence: CASSHTKGGETQYF. CDR3 DNA sequence: TGCGCCAGCAGCCATACAAAGGGGGGGGAGACCCAGTACTTC.